The 28 T cell receptor beta chains given below trace back to one sample, sequenced in a study of blood T cell repertoires in COVID-19. Assay: immunoSEQ multiplex PCR; the TCRdb copy retains only in-frame clones and omits some. The sample lists more than 350,000 clones; around 87% were seen once. The sequencing input was peripheral blood. Receptors originate from a woman aged 25 to 39 with COVID-19, enrolled during active disease.

This chain uses TRBV7-3 with TRBJ2-3; 9 bases are a match to TRBD2. V gave up 5 bases and J gave up 7 bases; unmatched junction bases: 16. The V gene's germline CDR1 is SGHTA and CDR2 FQGTGA. CDR3 length: 17 amino acids. CDR3 sequence: CASSHMASGTVGYTQYF. CDR3 sequence (DNA): TGTGCCAGCAGCCATATGGCTAGCGGGACGGTGGGGTATACGCAGTATTTT.

The chain is built from TRBV30 and TRBJ1-4; 8 bases align to TRBD1. J lost 8 bases, V lost 2 bases, and 7 bases had no gene match. The germline V gene has CDR1 GTSNPN and CDR2 SVGIG (reference sequence). This CDR3 comprises 14 residues. CDR3 residues: CAWSSGQGAEKLFF. For the CDR3, the DNA is TGTGCCTGGAGTAGCGGACAGGGTGCCGAAAAACTGTTTTTT.

This sequence joins TRBV20-1 and TRBJ2-5; D unclear. CDR1 and CDR2 (germline): DFQATT, SNEGSKA (reference sequence). The CDR3 contains 14 residues. The V and J ends lost 3 bases and 2 bases respectively, with 13 bases between them. CDR3 residues: CSASRRHVQETQYF. The CDR3 nucleotides read TGCAGTGCTAGTCGACGACACGTACAAGAGACCCAGTACTTC.

This chain links TRBV27 with TRBJ2-7, with 7 bases fitting TRBD1. J was trimmed by 6 bases and V by 2 bases; bases with no gene match: 10. Germline CDR1 MNHEY, CDR2 SMNVEV (reference sequence). CDR3 length: 15 amino acids. CDR3 loop: CASSLGNRGKGEQYF. In DNA form, the CDR3 reads TGTGCCAGCAGTTTAGGTAACAGGGGAAAGGGCGAGCAGTACTTC.

In regard to this clone: The same CDR3 arises from other DNA sequences in this sample as well. The chain recombines TRBV12-3 or TRBV12-4 with TRBJ2-5; TRBD1 might be the D (6 bases). The length of the CDR3 is 13 residues. V was trimmed by 4 bases and J by 2 bases, leaving 8 bases between them. CDR3 sequence (DNA): TGTGCCAGCAGTTGGACAGTACAAGAGACCCAGTACTTC. It is translated as CASSWTVQETQYF.

This clone was seen only once. V gene TRBV2 combines with J gene TRBJ2-3, with 7 bases aligning to TRBD2. Germline V gene data show CDR1 as SNHLY and CDR2 as FYNNEI. This CDR3 is 15 amino acids long. Trimming took 7 bases from V and 1 from J; bases not matched to a gene: 8. The DNA for the CDR3 is TGTGCCAGCACTCAGCCAGGGAGGGGCACAGATACGCAGTATTTT. Its protein product is CASTQPGRGTDTQYF.

The chain uses TRBV4-1 and TRBJ2-2, with a possible D match to TRBD1 (6 bases). V gave up 1 base and J gave up 3 bases, with 9 bases separating them. This CDR3 comprises 15 residues. Germline CDR1 is MGHRA and CDR2 is YSYEKL. In DNA form, the CDR3 reads TGCGCCAGCAGCCAAGCGGGACACTACACCGGGGAGCTGTTTTTT. Translation: CASSQAGHYTGELFF.

The chain carries TRBV6-6 and TRBJ1-5; D remains ambiguous. V was clipped by 10 bases and J by 4 bases, with 11 bases between them. Germline CDR1 MNHNY, CDR2 SVGAGI (reference sequence). CDR3 length equals 12 residues. The CDR3 DNA reads as TGTGCCACCCGTAGTGGTAATCAGCCCCAGCATTTT. It translates to CATRSGNQPQHF.

This sequence joins TRBV7-2 and TRBJ1-4; 7 bases are a match to TRBD1. V lost 2 bases to trimming and J lost 8 bases; unmatched junction nucleotides: 5. Germline CDR1 reads SGHTA; CDR2 reads FQGNSA. This CDR3 region has 14 residues. In DNA, the CDR3 is TGTGCCAGCAGCTTAACAGGGGCGGGCGAAAAACTGTTTTTT. It specifies CASSLTGAGEKLFF.

This rearrangement joins TRBV30 to TRBJ2-5; the match to TRBD2 covers 7 bases. Germline V gene data show CDR1 as GTSNPN and CDR2 as SVGIG (reference sequence). The CDR3 consists of 13 residues. The V segment lost 8 bases and the J segment 5 bases; nucleotides outside the gene matches: 11. CDR3 sequence (DNA): TGTGCCGGGCGCCCGGGAGGTAGTGAGACCCAGTACTTC. It translates to CAGRPGGSETQYF.

V usage is TRBV18 and J usage is TRBJ1-5; 7 bases line up with TRBD1. Per germline, CDR1 KGHSH and CDR2 LQKENI. V gave up 2 bases and J gave up 7 bases; unmatched junction bases: 8. This CDR3 contains 15 residues. CDR3 sequence (DNA): TGTGCCAGCTCACCATTAGGGGGCGTAGGACAGCCCCAGCATTTT. It is translated as CASSPLGGVGQPQHF.

This clone was observed a few times. This chain uses TRBV19 with TRBJ1-5; 10 nucleotides line up with TRBD1. Per the germline V gene, CDR1 is LNHDA and CDR2 is SQIVND (reference sequence). The CDR3 loop spans 18 amino acids. V shed 6 bases, J shed 0 bases, and the junction held 11 bases outside the gene matches. The CDR3 sequence is CASSRDRGAGNSNQPQHF. CDR3 coding DNA: TGTGCCAGTAGCCGGGACAGGGGCGCAGGGAATAGCAATCAGCCCCAGCATTTT.

This chain joins TRBV9 and TRBJ2-7; 8 bases match TRBD2. Germline V gene data show CDR1 as SGDLS and CDR2 as YYNGEE. This CDR3 region has 16 residues. The V gene end was trimmed by 4 bases and the J gene end by 2 bases; junction bases not matched to a gene: 11. This CDR3 reads CASSQTIREGTYEQYF. CDR3 coding DNA: TGTGCCAGCAGCCAAACGATACGGGAGGGTACCTACGAGCAGTACTTC.

The chain links TRBV29-1 to TRBJ2-7; TRBD1 is a possible D gene (5 bases). Germline-derived CDR1 and CDR2 are SQVTM and ANQGSEA. The CDR3 spans 13 residues. V was trimmed by 2 bases and J by 3 bases, leaving 11 bases between them. The CDR3 is CSVEKGEHYEQYF. Written as DNA, the CDR3 is TGCAGCGTTGAAAAAGGGGAACACTACGAGCAGTACTTC.

The CDR3 reads CASSPPGRADTQYF. In DNA, the CDR3 is TGTGCCAGCAGCCCCCCGGGCAGGGCAGATACGCAGTATTTT. The gene calls are TRBV28 and TRBJ2-3; D is possibly TRBD1 (5 bases). CDR1 and CDR2 (germline): MDHEN, SYDVKM. Trimming removed 6 bases from V and 4 bases from J, with 14 bases in between. The CDR3 extends over 14 amino acids.

CDR3 sequence reads: CASTPGQVKYEQYF. CDR3 sequence (DNA): TGTGCCAGCACCCCCGGACAGGTTAAGTACGAGCAGTACTTC. The chain uses TRBV9 and TRBJ2-7, with 7 bases lining up with TRBD1. Germline CDR1 and CDR2: SGDLS and YYNGEE. The CDR3 has 14 amino acids. The ends lost 6 bases at V and 4 bases at J; junction bases unmatched: 10.

The chain combines TRBV30 with TRBJ2-7, with 9 bases fitting TRBD1. CDR3 length: 14 residues. Germline V lookup: CDR1 GTSNPN, CDR2 SVGIG (reference sequence). After removal of 5 bases from V and 5 bases from J, the junction contained 10 bases not matched to a gene. The CDR3 spells CAWDPGQGSDEQYF. CDR3 DNA sequence: TGTGCCTGGGACCCGGGACAGGGAAGCGACGAGCAGTACTTC.

This clone was detected once. V and J are TRBV6-5 and TRBJ2-7; weak D call: TRBD2 (5 bases). The CDR3 covers 14 residues. V lost 10 bases, J lost 4 bases, and 20 bases lay in between. CDR1 MNHEY and CDR2 SVGAGI come from the germline V gene. The CDR3 coding sequence is TGTGCCACCCCGGCGGGTGACTATGTTTACGAGCAGTACTTC. It codes for CATPAGDYVYEQYF.

The genes are TRBV9 and TRBJ2-1; TRBD2 agrees at 7 bases. Germline lookup yields CDR1 SGDLS and CDR2 YYNGEE. With V trimmed by 1 base and J by 8 bases, 12 bases remained unmatched. This CDR3 comprises 16 residues. For the CDR3, the DNA is TGTGCCAGCAGCGTATCGGCTAGCGGACAATTTGATGAGCAGTTCTTC. Encoded protein: CASSVSASGQFDEQFF. Full variable domain (outside the CDR3, taken from reference TRBV9 and TRBJ2-1): DSGVTQTPKHLITATGQRVTLRCSPRSGDLSVYWYQQSLDQGLQFLIQYYNGEERAKGNILERFSAQQFPDLHSELNLSSLELGDSALYFCASSVSASGQFDEQFFGPGTRLTVL.

The chain uses TRBV5-5 and TRBJ1-1; 8 bases align to TRBD1. Germline-derived CDR1 and CDR2 are SGHKS and YYEKEE (reference sequence). J gave up 0 bases and V 3 bases, and 7 bases lay outside the gene matches. The CDR3 spans 16 residues. The CDR3 loop reads CASSSRTGTMNTEAFF. The CDR3 nucleotides are TGTGCCAGCAGCTCCCGGACAGGGACCATGAACACTGAAGCTTTCTTT. The complete variable domain, with remaining parts taken from reference TRBV5-5 and TRBJ1-1, reads DAGVTQSPTHLIKTRGQQVTLRCSPISGHKSVSWYQQVLGQGPQFIFQYYEKEERGRGNFPDRFSARQFPNYSSELNVNALLLGDSALYLCASSSRTGTMNTEAFFGQGTRLTVV.

This clone was seen only once. The CDR3 sequence: CASSRTSGSYEQYF. Written as DNA, the CDR3 is TGTGCCAGCAGCCGAACTAGCGGGAGCTACGAGCAGTACTTC. This rearrangement joins TRBV6-4 to TRBJ2-7, with 11 bases lining up with TRBD2. V trimming: 6 bases; J trimming: 3 bases; junction bases outside the gene matches: 4. The CDR3 totals 14 residues. The germline V gene has CDR1 MRHNA and CDR2 SNTAGT.

The V call is TRBV4-1, the J call TRBJ1-4; D is undetermined. V was pared by 2 bases and J by 1 base, with 11 bases between. CDR3 length: 16 residues. Germline loops: CDR1 MGHRA, CDR2 YSYEKL. The CDR3 sequence is CASSQWGGRTNEKLFF. The CDR3 coding sequence is TGCGCCAGCAGCCAATGGGGAGGTAGAACTAATGAAAAACTGTTTTTT.

This clone has just one count. The same CDR3 is also encoded by other DNA sequences in this sample. The chain combines TRBV5-4 with TRBJ2-7; 15 nucleotides agree with TRBD2. Per germline, CDR1 SGHNT and CDR2 YYREEE (reference sequence). The CDR3 is made up of 16 amino acids. The ends lost 4 bases at V and 1 base at J; junction bases unmatched: 3. CDR3 amino acids: CASSPGLAGGSYEQYF. CDR3 DNA sequence: TGTGCCAGCAGCCCCGGACTAGCGGGAGGGTCCTACGAGCAGTACTTC.

V usage is TRBV12-3 or TRBV12-4 and J usage is TRBJ1-3; D is unresolved. V was trimmed by 8 bases and J by 0 bases, leaving 8 bases between them. The CDR3 covers 13 residues. CDR3 in DNA: TGTGCCAGCGTCAGAAACTCTGGAAACACCATATATTTT. This gives the protein CASVRNSGNTIYF.

The CDR3 spells CASSSGGTRRYGELFF. The DNA of the CDR3 is TGTGCCAGCAGTTCAGGTGGGACACGGAGGTACGGGGAGCTGTTTTTT. The chain uses TRBV6-2 or TRBV6-3 and TRBJ2-2, with a possible D match to TRBD1 (6 bases). This CDR3 contains 16 residues. In germline, CDR1 is MNHEY, CDR2 SVGEGT. Trimming cost V 4 bases and J 7 bases, with 19 bases left between them.

The DNA of the CDR3 is TGTGCCAGCAGCTTAGCCGGGACTAGAGGTGAGCAGTTCTTC. Translation gives CASSLAGTRGEQFF. The chain couples TRBV5-4 to TRBJ2-1; 8 bases are shared with TRBD2. Germline CDR1 reads SGHNT; CDR2 reads YYREEE (reference sequence). CDR3 length: 14 amino acids. J gave up 9 bases and V 2 bases, and 7 bases lay outside the gene matches.

J is TRBJ1-1 and V is TRBV5-1, with D tentatively TRBD1 (5 bases). CDR1 and CDR2 from the germline V gene are SGHRS and YFSETQ. The CDR3 is 15 amino acids. Deletions cut 4 bases from V and 5 bases from J, with 18 bases between. The CDR3 DNA sequence: TGCGCCAGCAGCGCCGAGATCCAGGGAGGAACTGAAGCTTTCTTT. Translation: CASSAEIQGGTEAFF. Full variable domain (outside the CDR3, taken from reference TRBV5-1 and TRBJ1-1): KAGVTQTPRYLIKTRGQQVTLSCSPISGHRSVSWYQQTPGQGLQFLFEYFSETQRNKGNFPGRFSGRQFSNSRSEMNVSTLELGDSALYLCASSAEIQGGTEAFFGQGTRLTVV.

The V gene is TRBV7-9, the J gene TRBJ2-6; the match to TRBD2 covers 7 bases. J was trimmed by 2 bases and V by 8 bases; bases with no gene match: 9. Looked up from germline, CDR1 is SEHNR and CDR2 is FQNEAQ (reference sequence). This CDR3 comprises 16 residues. The CDR3 loop reads CASGGSFTAGANVLTF. The DNA for the CDR3 is TGTGCCAGCGGCGGGAGTTTTACGGCTGGGGCCAACGTCCTGACTTTC.